This paragraph covers one T cell receptor (beta chain) sequence. What it recognizes is unknown. Libraries were prepared by immunoSEQ multiplex PCR; TCRdb keeps only in-frame clonotypes and omits some of them. Among about 130,000 clones listed, 80% to 95% were seen once. This sample stems from a study of T cell responses to AZD1222 COVID-19 vaccine. Study observations and caveats: Spike was spanned by vaccine-associated CD4 TCRs, which were dominant at 160-218 and 743-854. Most donors were white British, females outnumbered males, and clonal diversity was possibly underestimated.

Second doses that came at about 4 or about 12 weeks were put together. Germline CDR1 and CDR2: SGDLS and YYNGEE. J lost 1 base, V lost 4 bases, and 7 bases had no gene match. The CDR3 has 18 residues. The origin of this receptor is an adult who received the AZD1222 COVID-19 vaccine. This chain links TRBV9 with TRBJ2-2; the match to TRBD2 covers 13 bases. The sample in question was peripheral blood, obtained 28 days after the second AZD1222 dose. CDR3: CASSPRTSGSWNTGELFF. The CDR3 nucleotides read TGTGCCAGCAGCCCTAGGACTAGCGGGAGTTGGAACACCGGGGAGCTGTTTTTT.